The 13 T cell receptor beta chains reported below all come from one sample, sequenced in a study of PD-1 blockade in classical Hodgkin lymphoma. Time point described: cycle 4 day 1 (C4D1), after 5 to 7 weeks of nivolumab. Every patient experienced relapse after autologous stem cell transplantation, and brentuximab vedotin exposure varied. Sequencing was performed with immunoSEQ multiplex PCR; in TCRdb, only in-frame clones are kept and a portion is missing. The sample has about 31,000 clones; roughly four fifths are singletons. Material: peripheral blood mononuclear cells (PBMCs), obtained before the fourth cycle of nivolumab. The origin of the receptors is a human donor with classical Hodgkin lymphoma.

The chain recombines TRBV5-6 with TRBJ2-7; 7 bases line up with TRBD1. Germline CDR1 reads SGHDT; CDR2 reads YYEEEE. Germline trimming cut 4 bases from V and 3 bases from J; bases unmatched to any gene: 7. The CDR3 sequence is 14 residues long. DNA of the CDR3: TGTGCCAGCAGCGGGAAGGGGGCAGTCTACGAGCAGTACTTC. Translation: CASSGKGAVYEQYF.

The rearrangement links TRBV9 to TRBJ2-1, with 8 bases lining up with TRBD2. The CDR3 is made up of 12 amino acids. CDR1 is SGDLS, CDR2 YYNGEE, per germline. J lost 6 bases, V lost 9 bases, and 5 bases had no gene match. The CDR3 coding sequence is TGTGCCACCGGACGGGGGGGCAATGAGCAGTTCTTC. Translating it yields CATGRGGNEQFF.

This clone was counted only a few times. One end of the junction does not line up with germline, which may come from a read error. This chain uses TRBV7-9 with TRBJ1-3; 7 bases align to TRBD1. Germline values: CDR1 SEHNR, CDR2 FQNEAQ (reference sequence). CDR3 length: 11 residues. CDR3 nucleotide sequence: TGTGCCAGCAGCCAATCGGCCGGGACAGAGTTT. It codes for CASSQSAGTEF.

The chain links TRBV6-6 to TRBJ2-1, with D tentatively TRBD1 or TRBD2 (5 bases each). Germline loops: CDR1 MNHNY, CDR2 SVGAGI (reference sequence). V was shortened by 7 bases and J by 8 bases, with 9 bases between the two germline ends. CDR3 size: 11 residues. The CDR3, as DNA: TGTGCCAGCACCCGGGACCATGAGCAGTTCTTC. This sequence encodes CASTRDHEQFF.

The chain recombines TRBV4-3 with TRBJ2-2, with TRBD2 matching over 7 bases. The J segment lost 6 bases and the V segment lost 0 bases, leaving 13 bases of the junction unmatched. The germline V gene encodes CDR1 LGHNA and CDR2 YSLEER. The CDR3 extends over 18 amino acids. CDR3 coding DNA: TGCGCCAGCAGCCAAGATATTGGGGAGGGAAACAACGCCGGGGAGCTGTTTTTT. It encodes CASSQDIGEGNNAGELFF.

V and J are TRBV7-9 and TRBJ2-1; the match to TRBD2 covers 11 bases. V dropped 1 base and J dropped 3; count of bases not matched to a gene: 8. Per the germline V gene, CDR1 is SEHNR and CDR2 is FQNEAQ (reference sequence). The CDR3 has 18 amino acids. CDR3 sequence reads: CASSLGETSGVLYNEQFF. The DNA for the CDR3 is TGTGCCAGCAGCTTAGGGGAGACTAGCGGGGTCCTCTACAATGAGCAGTTCTTC.

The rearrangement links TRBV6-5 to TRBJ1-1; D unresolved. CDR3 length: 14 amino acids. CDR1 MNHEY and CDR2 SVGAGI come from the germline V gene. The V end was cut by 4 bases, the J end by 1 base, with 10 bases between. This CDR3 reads CASSSWTGNTEAFF. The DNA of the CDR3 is TGTGCCAGCAGTTCCTGGACGGGGAACACTGAAGCTTTCTTT.

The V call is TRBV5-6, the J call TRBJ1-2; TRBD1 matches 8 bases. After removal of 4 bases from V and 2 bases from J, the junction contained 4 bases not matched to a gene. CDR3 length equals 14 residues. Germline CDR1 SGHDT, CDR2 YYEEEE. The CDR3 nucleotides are TGTGCCAGCAGCAAGGGACAGGCGAACTATGGCTACACCTTC. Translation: CASSKGQANYGYTF. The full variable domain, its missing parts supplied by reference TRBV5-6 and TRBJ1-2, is DAGVTQSPTHLIKTRGQQVTLRCSPKSGHDTVSWYQQALGQGPQFIFQYYEEEERQRGNFPDRFSGHQFPNYSSELNVNALLLGDSALYLCASSKGQANYGYTFGSGTRLTVV.

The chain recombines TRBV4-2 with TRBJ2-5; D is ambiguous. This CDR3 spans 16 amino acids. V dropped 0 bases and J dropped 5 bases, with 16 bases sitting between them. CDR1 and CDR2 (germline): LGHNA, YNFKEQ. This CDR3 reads CASSQELTSAHETQYF. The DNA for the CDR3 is TGTGCCAGCAGCCAAGAACTAACATCCGCACACGAGACCCAGTACTTC.

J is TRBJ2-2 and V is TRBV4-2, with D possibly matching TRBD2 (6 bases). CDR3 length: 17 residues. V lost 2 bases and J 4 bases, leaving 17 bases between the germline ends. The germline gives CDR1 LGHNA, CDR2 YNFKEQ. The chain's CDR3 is CASSQMPARRGTGELFF. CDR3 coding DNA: TGTGCCAGCAGCCAAATGCCCGCTAGGAGGGGCACCGGGGAGCTGTTTTTT.

The CDR3 DNA reads TGTGCCACCTTAGAGTGGGCAGGGGGCCAAAACACTGAAGCTTTCTTT. Translated: CATLEWAGGQNTEAFF. The chain links TRBV15 to TRBJ1-1; 8 bases are a match to TRBD1. CDR1 is LNHNV and CDR2 is YYDKDF in the germline V gene (reference sequence). The CDR3 contains 16 residues. V gave up 8 bases and J gave up 2 bases; unmatched junction bases: 13.

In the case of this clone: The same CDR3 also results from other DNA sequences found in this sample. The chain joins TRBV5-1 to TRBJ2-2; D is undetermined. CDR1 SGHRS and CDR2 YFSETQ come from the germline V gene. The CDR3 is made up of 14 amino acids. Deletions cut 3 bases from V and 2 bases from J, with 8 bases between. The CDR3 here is CASSSSSNTGELFF. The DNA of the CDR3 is TGCGCCAGCAGCTCCTCAAGCAACACCGGGGAGCTGTTTTTT.

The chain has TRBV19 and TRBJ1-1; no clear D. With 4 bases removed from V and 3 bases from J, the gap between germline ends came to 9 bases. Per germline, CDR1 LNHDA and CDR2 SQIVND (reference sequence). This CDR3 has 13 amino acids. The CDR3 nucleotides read TGTGCCAGTAGTACTCGTTGGGACACTGAAGCTTTCTTT. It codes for CASSTRWDTEAFF.